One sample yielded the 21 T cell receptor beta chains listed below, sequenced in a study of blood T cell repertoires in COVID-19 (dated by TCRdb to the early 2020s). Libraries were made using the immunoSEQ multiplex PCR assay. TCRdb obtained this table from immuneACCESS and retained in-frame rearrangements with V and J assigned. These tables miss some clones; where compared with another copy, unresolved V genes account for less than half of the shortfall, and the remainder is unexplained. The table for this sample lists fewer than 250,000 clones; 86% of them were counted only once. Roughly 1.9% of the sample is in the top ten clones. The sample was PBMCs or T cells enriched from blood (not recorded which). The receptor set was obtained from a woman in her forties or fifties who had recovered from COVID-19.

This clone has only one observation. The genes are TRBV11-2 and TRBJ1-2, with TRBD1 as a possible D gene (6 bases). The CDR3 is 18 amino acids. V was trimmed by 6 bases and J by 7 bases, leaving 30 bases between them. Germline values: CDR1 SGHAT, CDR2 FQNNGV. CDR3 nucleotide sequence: TGTGCCAGCAGTTCTAAGGGGTCGTGGGGGCGAAATAGCCCTGGCTACACCTTC. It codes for CASSSKGSWGRNSPGYTF.

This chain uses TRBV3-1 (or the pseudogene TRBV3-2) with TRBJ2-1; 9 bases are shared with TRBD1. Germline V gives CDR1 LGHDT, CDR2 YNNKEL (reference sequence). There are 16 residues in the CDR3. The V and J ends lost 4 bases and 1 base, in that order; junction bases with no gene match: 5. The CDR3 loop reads CASSRETGGSYNEQFF. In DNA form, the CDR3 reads TGTGCCAGCAGCCGGGAGACAGGGGGGTCCTACAATGAGCAGTTCTTC.

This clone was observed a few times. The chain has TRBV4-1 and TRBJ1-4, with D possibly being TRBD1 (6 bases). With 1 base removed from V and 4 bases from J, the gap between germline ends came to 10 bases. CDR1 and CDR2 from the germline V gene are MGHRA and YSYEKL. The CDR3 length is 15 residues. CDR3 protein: CASSQVAGVNEKLFF. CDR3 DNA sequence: TGCGCCAGCAGCCAAGTTGCAGGGGTTAATGAAAAACTGTTTTTT.

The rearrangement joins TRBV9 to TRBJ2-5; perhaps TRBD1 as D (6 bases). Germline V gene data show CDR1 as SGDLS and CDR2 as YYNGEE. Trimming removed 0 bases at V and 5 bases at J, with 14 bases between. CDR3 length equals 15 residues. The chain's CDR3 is CASSVAQGMTETQYF. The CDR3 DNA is TGTGCCAGCAGCGTAGCGCAGGGGATGACGGAGACCCAGTACTTC.

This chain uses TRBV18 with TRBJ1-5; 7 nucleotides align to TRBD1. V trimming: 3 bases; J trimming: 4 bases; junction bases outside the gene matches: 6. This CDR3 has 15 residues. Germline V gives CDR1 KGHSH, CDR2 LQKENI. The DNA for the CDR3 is TGTGCCAGCTCACCCCGGGACAGAGAAAATCAGCCCCAGCATTTT. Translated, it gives CASSPRDRENQPQHF.

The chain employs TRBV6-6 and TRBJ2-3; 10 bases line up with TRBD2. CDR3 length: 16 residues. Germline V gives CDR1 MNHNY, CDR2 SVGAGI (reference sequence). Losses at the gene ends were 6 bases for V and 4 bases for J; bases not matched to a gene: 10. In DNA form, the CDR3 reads TGTGCCAGCAGCTGGACCGGGACTAGCGCCTCAGATACGCAGTATTTT. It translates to CASSWTGTSASDTQYF.

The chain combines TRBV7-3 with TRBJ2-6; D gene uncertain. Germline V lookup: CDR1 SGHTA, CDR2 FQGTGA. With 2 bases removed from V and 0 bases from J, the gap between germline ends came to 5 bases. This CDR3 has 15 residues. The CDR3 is CASSLVNSGANVLTF. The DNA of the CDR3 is TGTGCCAGCAGCTTAGTCAACTCTGGGGCCAACGTCCTGACTTTC.

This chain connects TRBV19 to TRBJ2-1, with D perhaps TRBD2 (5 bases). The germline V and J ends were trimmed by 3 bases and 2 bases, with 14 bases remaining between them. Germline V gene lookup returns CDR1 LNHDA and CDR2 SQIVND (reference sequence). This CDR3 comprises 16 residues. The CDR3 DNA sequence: TGTGCCAGTAGTATTGCTTCTAGCCCTCCCTACAATGAGCAGTTCTTC. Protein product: CASSIASSPPYNEQFF.

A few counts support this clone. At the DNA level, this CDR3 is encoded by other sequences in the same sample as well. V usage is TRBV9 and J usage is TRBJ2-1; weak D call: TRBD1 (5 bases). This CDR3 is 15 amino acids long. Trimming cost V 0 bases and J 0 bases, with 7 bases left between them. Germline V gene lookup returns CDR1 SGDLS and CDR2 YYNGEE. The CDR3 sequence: CASSVGQSSYNEQFF. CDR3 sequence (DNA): TGTGCCAGCAGCGTAGGACAGAGCTCCTACAATGAGCAGTTCTTC. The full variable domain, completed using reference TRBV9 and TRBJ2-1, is DSGVTQTPKHLITATGQRVTLRCSPRSGDLSVYWYQQSLDQGLQFLIQYYNGEERAKGNILERFSAQQFPDLHSELNLSSLELGDSALYFCASSVGQSSYNEQFFGPGTRLTVL.

The CDR3 DNA reads as TGTGCTTGGGATTTTGTGCGGGAGATATACAATGAGCAGTTCTTC. Translation gives CAWDFVREIYNEQFF. The chain joins TRBV30 to TRBJ2-1; 7 bases match TRBD2. Germline V gives CDR1 GTSNPN, CDR2 SVGIG (reference sequence). CDR3 length: 15 amino acids. The entire variable domain, with the rest obtained from reference TRBV30 and TRBJ2-1, is as follows: SQTIHQWPATLVQPVGSPLSLECTVEGTSNPNLYWYRQAAGRGLQLLFYSVGIGQISSEVPQNLSASRPQDRQFILSSKKLLLSDSGFYLCAWDFVREIYNEQFFGPGTRLTVL.

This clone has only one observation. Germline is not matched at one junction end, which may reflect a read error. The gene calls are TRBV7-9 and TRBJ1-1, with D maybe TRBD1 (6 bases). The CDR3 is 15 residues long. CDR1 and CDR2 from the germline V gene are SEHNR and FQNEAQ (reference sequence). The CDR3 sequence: CASSPRGASPLLSLF. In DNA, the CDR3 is TGTGCCAGCAGCCCCCGGGGGGCGAGTCCTCTTTTGAGTCTCTTT.

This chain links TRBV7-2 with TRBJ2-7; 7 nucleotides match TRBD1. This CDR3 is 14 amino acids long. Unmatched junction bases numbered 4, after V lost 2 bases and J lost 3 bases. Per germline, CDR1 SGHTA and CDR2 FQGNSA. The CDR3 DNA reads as TGTGCCAGCAGCTTATACAGGGGCGGCTACGAGCAGTACTTC. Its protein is CASSLYRGGYEQYF.

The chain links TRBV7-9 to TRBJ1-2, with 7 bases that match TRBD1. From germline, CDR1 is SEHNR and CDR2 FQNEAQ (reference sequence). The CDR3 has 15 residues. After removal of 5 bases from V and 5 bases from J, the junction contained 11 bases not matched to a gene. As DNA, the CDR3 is TGTGCCAGCAGCCAAGGACAGGCGCAACTGTATGGCTACACCTTC. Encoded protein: CASSQGQAQLYGYTF. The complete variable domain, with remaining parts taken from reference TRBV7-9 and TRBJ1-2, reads DTGVSQNPRHKITKRGQNVTFRCDPISEHNRLYWYRQTLGQGPEFLTYFQNEAQLEKSRLLSDRFSAERPKGSFSTLEIQRTEQGDSAMYLCASSQGQAQLYGYTFGSGTRLTVV.

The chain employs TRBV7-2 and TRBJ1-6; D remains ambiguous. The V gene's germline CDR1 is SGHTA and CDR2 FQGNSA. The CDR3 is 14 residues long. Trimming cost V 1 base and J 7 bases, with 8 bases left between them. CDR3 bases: TGTGCCAGCAGCTTAGAACAGAACAATTCACCCCTCCACTTT. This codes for CASSLEQNNSPLHF. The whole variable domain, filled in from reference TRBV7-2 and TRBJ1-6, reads GAGVSQSPSNKVTEKGKDVELRCDPISGHTALYWYRQSLGQGLEFLIYFQGNSAPDKSGLPSDRFSAERTGGSVSTLTIQRTQQEDSAVYLCASSLEQNNSPLHFGNGTRLTVT.

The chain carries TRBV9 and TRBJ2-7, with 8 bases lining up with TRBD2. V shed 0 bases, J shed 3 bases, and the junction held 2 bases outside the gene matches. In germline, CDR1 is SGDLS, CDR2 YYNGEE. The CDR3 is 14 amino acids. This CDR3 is CASSVESGSYEQYF. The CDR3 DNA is TGTGCCAGCAGCGTAGAAAGCGGGAGCTACGAGCAGTACTTC.

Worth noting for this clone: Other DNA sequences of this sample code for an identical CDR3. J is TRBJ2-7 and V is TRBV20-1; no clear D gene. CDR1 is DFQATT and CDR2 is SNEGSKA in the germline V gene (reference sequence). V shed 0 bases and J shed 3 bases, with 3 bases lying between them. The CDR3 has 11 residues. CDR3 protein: CSARDSYEQYF. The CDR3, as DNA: TGCAGTGCTAGAGATAGCTACGAGCAGTACTTC.

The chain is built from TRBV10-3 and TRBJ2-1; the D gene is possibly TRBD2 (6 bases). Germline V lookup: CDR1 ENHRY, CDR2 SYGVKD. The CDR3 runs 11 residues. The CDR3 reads CAGGSPLEQFF. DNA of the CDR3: TGTGCTGGGGGGAGTCCCTTGGAGCAGTTCTTC.

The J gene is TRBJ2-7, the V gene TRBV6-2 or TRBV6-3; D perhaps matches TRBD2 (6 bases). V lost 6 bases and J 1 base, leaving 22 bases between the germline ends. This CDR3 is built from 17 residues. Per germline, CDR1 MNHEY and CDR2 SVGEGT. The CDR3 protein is CASSPMAGSEGSYEQYF. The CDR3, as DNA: TGTGCCAGCAGCCCCATGGCGGGATCCGAGGGGTCCTACGAGCAGTACTTC.

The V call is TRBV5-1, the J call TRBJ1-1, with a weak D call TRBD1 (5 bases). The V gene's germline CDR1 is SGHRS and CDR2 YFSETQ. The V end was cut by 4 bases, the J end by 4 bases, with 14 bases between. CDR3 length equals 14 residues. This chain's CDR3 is CASSPWGGVTEAFF. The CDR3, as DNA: TGCGCCAGCAGCCCTTGGGGAGGGGTCACTGAAGCTTTCTTT.

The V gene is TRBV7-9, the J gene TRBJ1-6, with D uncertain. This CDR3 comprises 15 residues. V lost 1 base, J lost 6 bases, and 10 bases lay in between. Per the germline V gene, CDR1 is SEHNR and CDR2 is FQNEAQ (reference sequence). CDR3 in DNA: TGTGCCAGCAGCTTAGGGGGAGATCTTAATTCACCCCTCCACTTT. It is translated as CASSLGGDLNSPLHF.

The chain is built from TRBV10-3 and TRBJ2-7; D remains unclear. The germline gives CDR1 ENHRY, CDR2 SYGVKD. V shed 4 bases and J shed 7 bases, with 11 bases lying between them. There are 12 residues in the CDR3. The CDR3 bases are TGTGCCATCAGTGGGGCCGAAAGGGAGCAGTACTTC. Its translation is CAISGAEREQYF.